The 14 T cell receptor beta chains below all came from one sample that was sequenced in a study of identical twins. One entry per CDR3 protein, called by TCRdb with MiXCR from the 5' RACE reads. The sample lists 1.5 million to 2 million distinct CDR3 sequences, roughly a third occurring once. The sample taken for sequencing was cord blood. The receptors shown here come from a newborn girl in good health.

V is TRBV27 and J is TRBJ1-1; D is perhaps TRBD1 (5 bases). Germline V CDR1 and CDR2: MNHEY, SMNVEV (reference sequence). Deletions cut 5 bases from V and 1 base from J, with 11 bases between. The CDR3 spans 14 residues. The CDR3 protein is CASSPHTGNTEAFF. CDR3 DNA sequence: TGTGCCAGCAGTCCCCACACAGGGAACACTGAAGCTTTCTTT.

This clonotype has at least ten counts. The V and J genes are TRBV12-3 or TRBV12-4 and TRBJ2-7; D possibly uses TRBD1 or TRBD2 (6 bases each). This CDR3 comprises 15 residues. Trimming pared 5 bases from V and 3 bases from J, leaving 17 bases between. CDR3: CASSPSGEAFYEQYF. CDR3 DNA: TGTGCCAGCAGTCCTTCAGGGGAGGCCTTCTACGAGCAGTACTTC.

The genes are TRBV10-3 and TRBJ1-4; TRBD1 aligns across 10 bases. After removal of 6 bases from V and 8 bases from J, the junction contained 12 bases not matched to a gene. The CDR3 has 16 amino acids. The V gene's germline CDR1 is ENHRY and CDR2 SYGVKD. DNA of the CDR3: TGTGCCATCAGGGGGACAGGGGCGCGAGGAGGGGAAAAACTGTTTTTT. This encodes CAIRGTGARGGEKLFF.

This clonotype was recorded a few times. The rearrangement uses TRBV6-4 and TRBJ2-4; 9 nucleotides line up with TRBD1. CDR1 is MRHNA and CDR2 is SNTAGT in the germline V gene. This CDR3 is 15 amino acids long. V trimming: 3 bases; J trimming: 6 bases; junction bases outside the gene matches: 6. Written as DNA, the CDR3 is TGTGCCAGCAGTGAAACGACAGGGGGAGGAAACATTCAGTACTTC. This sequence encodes CASSETTGGGNIQYF.

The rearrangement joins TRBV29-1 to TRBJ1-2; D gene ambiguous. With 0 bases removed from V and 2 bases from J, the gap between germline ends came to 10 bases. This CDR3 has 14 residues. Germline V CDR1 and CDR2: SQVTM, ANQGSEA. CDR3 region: CSVEDTGENYGYTF. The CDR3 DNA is TGCAGCGTTGAAGATACGGGAGAGAACTATGGCTACACCTTC.

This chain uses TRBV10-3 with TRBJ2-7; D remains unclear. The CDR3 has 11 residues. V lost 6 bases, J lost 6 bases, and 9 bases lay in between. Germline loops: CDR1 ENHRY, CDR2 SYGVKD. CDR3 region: CAIRRKGEQYF. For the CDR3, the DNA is TGTGCCATCAGACGGAAGGGCGAGCAGTACTTC.

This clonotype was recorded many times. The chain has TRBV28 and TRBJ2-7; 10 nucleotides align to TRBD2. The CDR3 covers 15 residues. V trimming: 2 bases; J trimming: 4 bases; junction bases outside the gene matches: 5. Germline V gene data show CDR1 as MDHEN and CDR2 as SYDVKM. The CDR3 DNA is TGTGCCAGCAGTTTACTGGCTAGCGGGAGTTACGAGCAGTACTTC. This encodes CASSLLASGSYEQYF.

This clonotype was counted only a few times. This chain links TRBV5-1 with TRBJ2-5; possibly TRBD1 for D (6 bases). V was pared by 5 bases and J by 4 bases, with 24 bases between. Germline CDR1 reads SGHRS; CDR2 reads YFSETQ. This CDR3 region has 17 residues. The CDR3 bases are TGCGCCAGCAGTCGAAACAACCTTAACAGGGAGACAGAGACCCAGTACTTC. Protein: CASSRNNLNRETETQYF.

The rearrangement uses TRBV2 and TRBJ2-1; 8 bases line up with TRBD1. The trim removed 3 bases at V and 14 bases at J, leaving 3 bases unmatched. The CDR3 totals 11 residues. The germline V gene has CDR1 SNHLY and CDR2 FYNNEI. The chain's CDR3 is CASSEDRVKFF. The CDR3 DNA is TGTGCCAGCAGTGAGGACAGGGTTAAGTTCTTC.

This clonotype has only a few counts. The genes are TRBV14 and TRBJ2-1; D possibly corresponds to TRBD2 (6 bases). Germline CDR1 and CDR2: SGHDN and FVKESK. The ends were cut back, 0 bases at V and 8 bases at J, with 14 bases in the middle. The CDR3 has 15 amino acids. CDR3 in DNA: TGTGCCAGCAGCCAAGAAGGGCTAGCGAGGGATGAGCAGTTCTTC. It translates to CASSQEGLARDEQFF.

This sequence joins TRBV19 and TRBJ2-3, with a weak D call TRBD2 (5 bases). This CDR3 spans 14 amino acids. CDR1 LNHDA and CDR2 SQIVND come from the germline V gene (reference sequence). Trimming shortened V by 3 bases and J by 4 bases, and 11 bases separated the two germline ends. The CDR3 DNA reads TGTGCCAGTAGTATTGGAGCGGATGCAGATACGCAGTATTTT. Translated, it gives CASSIGADADTQYF.

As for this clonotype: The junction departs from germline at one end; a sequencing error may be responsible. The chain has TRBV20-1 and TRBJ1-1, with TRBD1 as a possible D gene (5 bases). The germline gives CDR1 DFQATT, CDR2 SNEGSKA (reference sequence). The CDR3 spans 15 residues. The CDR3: CSARAGTAMNAEAFF. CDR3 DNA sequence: TGCAGTGCTAGAGCCGGGACGGCTATGAACGCTGAAGCTTTCTTT.

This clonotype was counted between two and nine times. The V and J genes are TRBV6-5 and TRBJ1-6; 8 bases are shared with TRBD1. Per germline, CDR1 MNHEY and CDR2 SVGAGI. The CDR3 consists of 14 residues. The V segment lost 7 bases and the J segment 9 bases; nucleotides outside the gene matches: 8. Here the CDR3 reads CASTKVQGVSPLHF. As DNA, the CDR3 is TGTGCCAGCACCAAAGTACAGGGGGTTTCACCCCTCCACTTT.

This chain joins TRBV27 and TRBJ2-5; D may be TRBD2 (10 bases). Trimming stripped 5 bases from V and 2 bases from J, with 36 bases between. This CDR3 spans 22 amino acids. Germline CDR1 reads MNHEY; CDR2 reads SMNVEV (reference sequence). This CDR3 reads CASSPRDRARLAGVAPQETQYF. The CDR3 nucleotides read TGTGCCAGCAGTCCGAGGGACAGGGCGCGCCTAGCGGGAGTCGCGCCACAAGAGACCCAGTACTTC.